The entry below gives a single T cell receptor (beta chain) sequence along with its context. Its antigen remains unidentified. It has no much larger one-base neighbor in the sample; base qualities were not kept. The CDR3 runs 14 residues from the cysteine to the phenylalanine. Just CDR3 DNA is preserved here, 42 bases in frame from base 1. The junction carries 9 bases between V and J, which are trimmed by 2 bases and 3 bases respectively. Based on the germline V gene, the CDR1 and CDR2 sequences are MGHRA and YSYEKL. In light of the paper, this sample's treatment or condition label describes: live attenuated yellow fever vaccine strain. A standard Ficoll-Paque protocol was used to isolate PBMCs from peripheral blood. Dynabeads CD4 and CD8 positive selection kits were used to isolate CD4 and CD8 T-cell fractions. TriZol was used to extract RNA from bulk PBMCs, from CD4 and CD8 fractions, and from dextramer-positive and dextramer-negative fractions.

This specimen comes from a study of T cells after yellow fever vaccination (dated 2019 in TCRdb). For context, the study as a whole: Libraries from fractions with low cell numbers were prepared with the SMART-Seq v4 Ultra Low Input RNA kit. To follow T-cell clones before and after primary and booster YFV17D yellow fever vaccination, bulk TCR alpha and beta repertoires were sequenced over time. Two healthy male donors made up the cohort, one aged 18 to 30 years and the other aged 30 to 40 years. Blood was collected at multiple timepoints before and after primary and secondary immunization, and bulk PBMC replicates and cell subsets were isolated. Paper-wide results and their limitations: FACS-sorted repertoires could contain abundant contaminating clonotypes from the bulk population, so computational filtering was required. The study included only two donors, which limits how far the findings can be generalized. Compared with the primary T-cell response, the secondary T-cell response was weaker but faster, peaking on day 5 rather than day 15. A small fraction of clonotypes appeared in both the CD4 and CD8 compartments, likely as a result of convergent recombination. Most clones expanded after primary vaccination were re-detected after the booster (about 96% of CD4 and approximately 88% of CD8), suggesting broad memory maintenance.

The instrument was an Illumina NovaSeq 6000. Synthesis of TCR cDNA relied on 5'RACE template switching, a step that introduced a universal primer site along with unique molecular identifiers. cDNA synthesis was primed from both the TCR alpha and TCR beta constant segments. Libraries were amplified in two PCR steps, with sample barcodes and sequencing adapters added in the second step. Sequencing of libraries was done on Illumina HiSeq 2500 (2x100 bp) or NovaSeq (2x150 bp). As for the original processing: Demultiplexing of reads and collapsing into UMI consensus sequences were performed with MIGEC, and V(D)J alignment was carried out with MiXCR. Vaccine-responding clonotypes were identified with edgeR using replicate PBMC samples, with FDR below 0.01 and a log2 fold change above 5 up to day 15 being required. Each bulk clonotype received a CD4 or CD8 identity based on whether the sequenced CD4 or CD8 repertoire contained that clonotype at higher abundance. TCRdb reprocessed the public reads (quality trimming at Q25 with fastp, clone calling with MiXCR) and kept in-frame beta chains. A single entry per CDR3 protein holds the most common genes and DNA from its merged rows. The V and J calls, along with clone size, are taken from TCRdb and not from the paper's own processing. The sample table holds 120,000 or so distinct CDR3 sequences, of which 15% were seen once. The biggest ten clones account for about 42% of the sample.

The specimen comprised CD8+ T cells sorted from PBMCs, sampled 5 days after the yellow fever booster vaccination. The chain uses TRBV4-1 and TRBJ2-3, with TRBD1 as a weak D call on 6 bases. This receptor was taken from a man in his late teens or twenties who received the YFV17D yellow fever vaccine. The DNA sequence is given as TGCGCCAGCAGCCAATACACAGGGACAGATACGCAGTATTTT. The translation is CASSQYTGTDTQYF.